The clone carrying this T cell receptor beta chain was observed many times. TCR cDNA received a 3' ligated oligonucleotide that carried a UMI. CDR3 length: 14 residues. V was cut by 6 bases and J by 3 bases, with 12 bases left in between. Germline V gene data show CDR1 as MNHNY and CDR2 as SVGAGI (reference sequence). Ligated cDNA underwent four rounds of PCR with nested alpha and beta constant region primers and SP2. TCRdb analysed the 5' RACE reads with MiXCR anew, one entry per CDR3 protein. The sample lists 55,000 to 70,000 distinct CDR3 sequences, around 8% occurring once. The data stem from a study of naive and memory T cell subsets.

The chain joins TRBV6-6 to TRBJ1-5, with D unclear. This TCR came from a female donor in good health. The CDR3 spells CASREGPLNQPQHF. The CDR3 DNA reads TGTGCCAGCAGGGAAGGGCCACTCAATCAGCCCCAGCATTTT.